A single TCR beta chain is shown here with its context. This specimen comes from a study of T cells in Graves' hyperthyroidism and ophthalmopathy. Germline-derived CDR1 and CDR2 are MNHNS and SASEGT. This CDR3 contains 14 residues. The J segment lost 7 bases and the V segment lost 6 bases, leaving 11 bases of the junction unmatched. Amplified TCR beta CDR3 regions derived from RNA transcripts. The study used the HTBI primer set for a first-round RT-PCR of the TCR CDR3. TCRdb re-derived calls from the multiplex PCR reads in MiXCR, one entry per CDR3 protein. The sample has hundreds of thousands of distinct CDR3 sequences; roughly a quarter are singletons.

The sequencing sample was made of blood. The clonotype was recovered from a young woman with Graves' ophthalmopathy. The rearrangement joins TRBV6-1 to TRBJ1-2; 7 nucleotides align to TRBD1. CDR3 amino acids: CASSHGTEVSGYTF. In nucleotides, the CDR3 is TGTGCCAGCAGCCACGGGACAGAAGTGTCTGGCTACACCTTC.